The 2 T cell receptor beta chains in this list originate from one sample, sequenced in a study of cytomegalovirus exposure and HLA in healthy donors. This PCR relied on a set of 60 Vbeta primers and 13 Jbeta primers. Sequenced by immunoSEQ multiplex PCR; TCRdb stores in-frame clones only, minus some. The sample holds about 180,000 clones, roughly 82% seen once. Sequencing used PBMCs. The receptors originated from a man aged 35 to 55 in good health and CMV-seronegative.

The chain couples TRBV6-5 to TRBJ2-1, with 7 bases fitting TRBD2. Germline CDR1 reads MNHEY; CDR2 reads SVGAGI. The junction had 5 bases not matched to a gene; V was cut back by 6 bases and J by 0 bases. The CDR3 is 15 residues long. CDR3 region: CASSSSGNSYNEQFF. The CDR3 nucleotides read TGTGCCAGCAGCTCTAGCGGAAACTCCTACAATGAGCAGTTCTTC.

A word on this clone: The sample has other DNA sequences that encode this CDR3 too. This chain uses TRBV5-1 with TRBJ1-4; 8 bases agree with TRBD1. V shed 0 bases, J shed 2 bases, and the junction held 0 bases outside the gene matches. CDR1 and CDR2 (germline): SGHRS, YFSETQ. This CDR3 is 15 amino acids long. CDR3 DNA sequence: TGCGCCAGCAGCTTGGACAGGGGGACTAATGAAAAACTGTTTTTT. It translates to CASSLDRGTNEKLFF. The entire variable domain, with the rest obtained from reference TRBV5-1 and TRBJ1-4, is as follows: KAGVTQTPRYLIKTRGQQVTLSCSPISGHRSVSWYQQTPGQGLQFLFEYFSETQRNKGNFPGRFSGRQFSNSRSEMNVSTLELGDSALYLCASSLDRGTNEKLFFGSGTQLSVL.